This T cell receptor (beta chain) appears in the sequencing data of a study of blood T cell repertoires in COVID-19 (dated by TCRdb to about 2020). About the full investigation: Collaborator samples came from the United States, Italy and Spain and covered acute and convalescent phases of COVID-19. Where available, HLA class I and class II types were taken from metadata supplied by the sample provider and were not determined by assay-based typing. Nearly every sample came with metadata listing a de-identified subject ID, COVID-19 status, age in years and sex. The dataset comprised deeply sampled blood TCRbeta repertoires from subjects exposed to, actively infected with, or recovered from COVID-19. Samples were obtained from the ongoing ImmuneRACE study (first 160 participants) and from 1,254 subjects provided by 6 global collaborators. The repertoires were released in a freely available public database meant as a resource for research on the immune response to SARS-CoV-2. The material from the prospective study consisted of cDNA or gDNA derived from T cells, B-cell-depleted T cells, or PBMCs. What the research found in general, with its limitations: How much clinical and demographic metadata was included differed by source and by participant, and the metadata was provided uncurated.

Sequences SEHNR (CDR1) and FQNEAQ (CDR2) are obtained from the germline V gene (reference sequence). The CDR3, from cysteine to phenylalanine, totals 14 residues. The kept DNA is CDR3 alone, 42 bases in frame from the first base. V sheds 7 bases and J sheds 5 bases, leaving 14 bases between their ends. The immunoSEQ Assay, a bias-controlled multiplex PCR, was used to amplify TCRbeta CDR3 regions from genomic DNA. The authors' pipeline ran thus. Nucleated cell counts per sample were estimated from amplification of reference gene primers within the assay. To quantify the absolute abundance of each unique TCRbeta CDR3 rearrangement, sequence reads were collapsed and filtered. For each sample, productive Simpson clonality was calculated as the square root of Simpson's diversity index across productive rearrangements. TCRdb holds this immuneACCESS table with in-frame rearrangements only. Some clones are missing; in checked studies, unresolved V genes explain under half, and the rest has no known cause. Clonal size and the V and J genes are those of that table, whereas D and trimming came from the DNA. Present in this sample are 150,000 to 200,000 clones, 90% to 95% of which were seen just once. The ten biggest clones cover around 4.6% of the sample.

Whole blood was collected in K2EDTA tubes by collaborating institutions according to the institutions' own protocols. For TCRbeta analysis, collaborator samples were shipped as frozen whole blood, as isolated PBMCs, or as DNA extracted from either sample type. As for this clone: There is no known antigen for this receptor. No per-base quality is available; no much larger clone lies one base away.

The chain employs TRBV7-9 and TRBJ1-4; a tentative D match to TRBD1 spans 5 bases. The source is a woman between 45 and 65 years old with acute or convalescent COVID-19. The sample was peripheral blood. The nucleotide sequence is TGTGCCAGCACCCCGGGACTTTCGAATGAAAAACTGTTTTTT. This sequence encodes CASTPGLSNEKLFF. Full variable domain (CDR3 extended with the reference TRBV7-9 and TRBJ1-4 proteins): DTGVSQNPRHKITKRGQNVTFRCDPISEHNRLYWYRQTLGQGPEFLTYFQNEAQLEKSRLLSDRFSAERPKGSFSTLEIQRTEQGDSAMYLCASTPGLSNEKLFFGSGTQLSVL.